A single TCR beta chain is shown here with its context. In the study's own analysis: The assay estimated nucleated cells by amplifying reference gene primers. Measured with immunoSEQ multiplex PCR; TCRdb has only the in-frame clones, and not every one. V and J calls and clone size are given by that table; D and trimming were obtained from the DNA. Among about 60,000 clones listed, 82% were seen once. This record belongs to a study of blood T cell repertoires in COVID-19. The TCR sequence derives from a man aged 60 to 69 with acute or convalescent COVID-19. Material for sequencing was peripheral blood.

CDR3 coding DNA: TGTGCCAGTAGTATGGTTGGGGCAGCCGATAGCAATCAGCCCCAGCATTTT. Its protein product is CASSMVGAADSNQPQHF. This chain uses TRBV19 with TRBJ1-5; possibly TRBD1 for D (5 bases). V lost 3 bases and J lost 0, with 15 bases in between. The CDR3 is 17 residues long. Germline CDR1 and CDR2: LNHDA and SQIVND (reference sequence).